This T cell receptor beta chain was recovered during a study of T cells in women clearing cervical HPV infection (dated by TCRdb to 2017 to 2018). As for the study more broadly: The cases were 25 women with histologically confirmed HPV16-related CIN3 or worse, and 2 of these cases were invasive cancers. Blood from cases was collected at the visit where the lesion was first found, while blood from controls was collected once the infection could no longer be detected. The parent cohort enrolled some 10,000 women aged 18 or older in Guanacaste, Costa Rica, during about 1993 to 1994 and followed them for approximately 7 years. The controls were fewer than 30 women whose single incident HPV16 infection cleared within 12 months with no development of precancer or cancer. Cases and controls were matched on year of sample collection and on age within five years. For cases, a median interval of approximately 150 days, with an interquartile range of 90 to 200 days, was observed between lesion detection and blood sampling. Since HLA typing was available for only a few women, HLA type could not be ruled out as a confounder. Five blinded duplicates per group were added as quality controls, giving some 60 samples: some 50 participants and roughly ten replicates. This exploratory proof-of-principle case-control study, nested within the Guanacaste HPV Natural History Study in Costa Rica, compared TCR repertoires among women with different cervical HPV16 outcomes. Cases had a median age of 34 years and controls had a median age of about 41, with no significant differences in baseline characteristics.

V is cut back by 6 bases and J by 3 bases, with 2 bases in the junction unmatched. The germline V gene provides CDR1 MDHEN and CDR2 SYDVKM. Reading from cysteine to phenylalanine, the CDR3 counts 12 amino acids. The CDR3 was read in part: 27 bases, with the frame set at base 1. What the work shows at the level of the full study, not this receptor alone: Cases had lower TRBV6-7 relative abundance than controls (0.11% versus 0.16%; Bonferroni P = 0.0008). Across sequencing depths, CIN3+ cases showed significantly higher TCR repertoire richness than controls, but evenness did not differ between the groups. Because T-cell numbers per sample were unknown, differences in richness could reflect varying T-cell content rather than repertoire biology. Because of the cross-sectional design, the study could not determine whether the associations came before infection or resulted from infection, and neither effector/memory subsets nor HPV-specific T cells were isolated. Random forest classifiers combining richness and V gene abundances distinguished cases from controls with an estimated AUC of more than 0.75.

Every participant had a single incident cervical HPV16 infection, and prevalent HPV16 infections were excluded. Cervical HPV DNA was detected with MY09/MY11 PCR, and genotyping was done with dot-blot hybridization. About 14 mL of heparinized blood were centrifuged, and the buffy coat was split into aliquots, frozen at -30 degrees C, and then kept at -80 degrees C. QIAGEN kits were used to extract genomic DNA from the buffy coat specimens. With respect to this clone: Its recognized antigen is unknown. The sequenced fragment ends 3 residues before the CDR3 boundary, so the rest is inferred from the germline J gene.

TCR beta CDR3 regions were amplified by multiplex PCR from an average of approximately 1.3 ug genomic DNA per sample using the immunoSEQ assay. To correct primer bias, the assay used a complete synthetic TCR repertoire to set an amplification baseline. Amplicons were sequenced on the Illumina platform. The authors processed their data as follows. Sequences were error-corrected by clustering with frequency ratios and a modified nearest-neighbor algorithm, then analyzed in the immunoSEQ Analyzer with IMGT gene definitions. At each rarefaction depth, TCR richness and evenness were averaged across 20 rarefaction repeats, and any sample with fewer sequences than the depth was left out. Wilcoxon rank sum tests with FDR correction were used to compare relative abundances of V, D and J genes between the groups. Blinded duplicates gave an intraclass correlation of approximately 96% for TCR richness and an average of roughly 76% across some 62 gene segments. The table comes from immuneACCESS by way of TCRdb, which keeps in-frame sequences with V and J called. Part of the clones is missing from these tables; in studies checked, under half for an unresolved V gene and the rest for unknown reasons. V and J calls and clone size are those listed in that table; D and trimming were worked out from the DNA. This sample's listing comprises 40,000 or so clones. Of the sample, 6% to 8% is held by the ten largest clones.

The sequence is built from TRBV28 and TRBJ2-7, with 7 junctional bases fitting TRBD1. This receptor was obtained from a woman between 18 and 69 years old with a cervical HPV16 infection that either progressed to CIN3+ or cleared (not recorded which). The sequencing sample was made of blood buffy coat. The CDR3: CASRQGNYEQYF. CDR3 DNA, as far as it was read: TGTGCCAGCAGACAGGGGAACTACGAG.